This T cell receptor (beta chain) came from a study of T cell responses to AZD1222 COVID-19 vaccine. The CDR3 loop spans 14 amino acids. With V trimmed by 6 bases and J by 4 bases, 6 bases remained unmatched. Per the germline V gene, CDR1 is SGHNT and CDR2 is YENEEA. A note on this clone: The antigen is undetermined.

The table came from immunoSEQ multiplex PCR; TCRdb's copy has only in-frame clones and leaves some out. The sample yields 200,000 or so clones, about 92% seen once. Study-wide points: Only after the peak T cell response were repertoires sampled. Two AZD1222 administrations were followed by greater Spike-specific TCR breadth and depth.

The sequences come from peripheral blood, collected on day 0 of MenACWY control vaccination. The chain recombines TRBV11-3 with TRBJ2-3; 8 nucleotides match TRBD1. This TCR was sampled from an adult in good health. CDR3 loop: CASSRTGPADTQYF. CDR3 sequence (DNA): TGTGCCAGCAGTCGGACAGGGCCAGCAGATACGCAGTATTTT.